This TCR beta chain emerged from a study of identical twins. MiXCR was run by TCRdb on the 5' RACE reads, yielding one entry per CDR3 protein. The table includes roughly 350,000 distinct CDR3 sequences, 9% to 15% detected once. Losses at the gene ends were 5 bases for V and 4 bases for J; bases not matched to a gene: 8. Germline V gives CDR1 MRHNA, CDR2 SNTAGT. This CDR3 is 15 amino acids long. The same sample was also used in a study of yellow fever vaccine responses in identical twins.

The J gene is TRBJ2-3, the V gene TRBV6-4; 8 nucleotides line up with TRBD1. The sample was CD8+ T cells sorted from blood. This clonotype was sampled from a woman between 18 and 29 years old in good health. The CDR3 bases are TGTGCCAGCAGTTCCGAGACAGGGGATTCAGATACGCAGTATTTT. Residues: CASSSETGDSDTQYF.